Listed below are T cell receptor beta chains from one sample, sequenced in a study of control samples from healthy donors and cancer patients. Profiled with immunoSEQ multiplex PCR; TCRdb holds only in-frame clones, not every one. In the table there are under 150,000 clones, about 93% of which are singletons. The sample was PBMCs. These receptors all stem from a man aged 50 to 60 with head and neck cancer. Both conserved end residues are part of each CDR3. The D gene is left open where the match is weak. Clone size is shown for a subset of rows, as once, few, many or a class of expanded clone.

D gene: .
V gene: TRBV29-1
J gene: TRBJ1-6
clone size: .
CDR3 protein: CSVYGRLLGRRPLHF
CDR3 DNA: TGCAGCGTTTACGGCCGACTCTTAGGACGGAGACCCCTCCACTTT

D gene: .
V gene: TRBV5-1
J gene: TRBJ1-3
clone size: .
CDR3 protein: CASSLDRDTIYF
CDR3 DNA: TGCGCCAGCAGCTTGGATCGGGACACCATATATTTT

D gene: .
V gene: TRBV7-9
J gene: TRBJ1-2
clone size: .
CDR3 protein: CASSLVGGYGYTF
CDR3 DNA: TGTGCCAGCAGCTTAGTAGGAGGGTATGGCTACACCTTC

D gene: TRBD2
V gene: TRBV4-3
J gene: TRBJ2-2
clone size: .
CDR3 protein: CASSPWGSGGSGELFF
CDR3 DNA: TGCGCCAGCAGCCCCTGGGGTAGCGGGGGATCCGGGGAGCTGTTTTTT

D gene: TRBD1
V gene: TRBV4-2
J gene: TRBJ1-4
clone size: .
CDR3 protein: CASSQAGTGDEKLFF
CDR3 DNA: TGTGCCAGCAGCCAAGCCGGGACAGGGGATGAAAAACTGTTTTTT

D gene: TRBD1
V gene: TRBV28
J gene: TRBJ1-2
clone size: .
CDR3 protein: CASSSDRVQGYTF
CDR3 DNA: TGTGCCAGCAGCAGTGACAGGGTCCAGGGCTACACCTTC

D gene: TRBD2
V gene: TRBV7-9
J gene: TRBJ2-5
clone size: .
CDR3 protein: CASSPYGARIAGTQYF
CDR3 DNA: TGTGCCAGCAGCCCCTACGGGGCGCGGATAGCGGGGACCCAGTACTTC

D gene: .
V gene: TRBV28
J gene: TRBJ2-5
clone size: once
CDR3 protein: CASSFIGRLQETQYF
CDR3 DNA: TGTGCCAGCAGTTTTATAGGGCGACTCCAAGAGACCCAGTACTTC

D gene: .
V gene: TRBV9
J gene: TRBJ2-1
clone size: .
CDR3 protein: CASSPSSYNEQFF
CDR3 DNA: TGTGCCAGCAGCCCAAGCTCCTACAATGAGCAGTTCTTC

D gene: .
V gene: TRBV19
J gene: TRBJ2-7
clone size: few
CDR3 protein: CASSLTSGNYEQYF
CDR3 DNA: TGTGCCAGTAGTTTAACGTCAGGGAACTACGAGCAGTACTTC

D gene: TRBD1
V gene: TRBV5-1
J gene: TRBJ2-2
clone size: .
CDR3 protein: CASRRTGTANTGELFF
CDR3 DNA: TGCGCCAGCAGGAGGACAGGTACCGCGAACACCGGGGAGCTGTTTTTT

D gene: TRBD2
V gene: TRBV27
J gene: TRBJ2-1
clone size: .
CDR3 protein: CASSILLAGGSNEQFF
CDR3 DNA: TGTGCCAGCAGTATCCTCCTAGCGGGGGGGAGTAATGAGCAGTTCTTC

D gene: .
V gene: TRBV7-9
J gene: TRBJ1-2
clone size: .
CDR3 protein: CASSLGGVDGYTF
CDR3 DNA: TGTGCCAGCAGCTTAGGGGGTGTAGATGGCTACACCTTC

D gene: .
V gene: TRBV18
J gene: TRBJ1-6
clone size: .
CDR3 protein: CASSPGKGPLHF
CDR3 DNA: TGTGCCAGCTCACCAGGGAAAGGACCCCTCCACTTT

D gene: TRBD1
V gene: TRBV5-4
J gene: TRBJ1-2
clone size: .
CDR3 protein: CASSVRGGYGYTF
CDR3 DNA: TGTGCCAGCAGCGTCAGGGGGGGCTATGGCTACACCTTC

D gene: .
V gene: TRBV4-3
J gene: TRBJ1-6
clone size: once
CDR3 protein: CASSQESGMSSYNSPLHF
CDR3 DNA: TGCGCCAGCAGCCAAGAATCCGGGATGAGCTCCTATAATTCACCCCTCCACTTT

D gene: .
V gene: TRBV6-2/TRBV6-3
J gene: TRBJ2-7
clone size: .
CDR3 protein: CASSYSRGTSLYEQYF
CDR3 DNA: TGTGCCAGCAGTTACTCCCGCGGGACAAGCCTCTACGAGCAGTACTTC

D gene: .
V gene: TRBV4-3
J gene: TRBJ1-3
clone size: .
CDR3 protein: CASSQVGGHSGNTIYF
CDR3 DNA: TGCGCCAGCAGCCAAGTTGGGGGCCACTCTGGAAACACCATATATTTT

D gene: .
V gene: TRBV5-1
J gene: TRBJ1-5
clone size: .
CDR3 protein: CASSINGGNQPQHF
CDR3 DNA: TGCGCCAGCAGCATCAACGGGGGAAATCAGCCCCAGCATTTT

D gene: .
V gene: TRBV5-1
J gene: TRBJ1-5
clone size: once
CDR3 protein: CASSLGVGSGQPQHF
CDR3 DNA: TGCGCCAGCAGCTTGGGAGTAGGGTCGGGGCAGCCCCAGCATTTT

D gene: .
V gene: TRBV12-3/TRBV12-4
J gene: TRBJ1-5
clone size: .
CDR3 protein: CASSLRGYQPQHF
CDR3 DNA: TGTGCCAGCAGTTTGCGCGGGTATCAGCCCCAGCATTTT

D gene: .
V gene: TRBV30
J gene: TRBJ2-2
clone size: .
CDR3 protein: CAWSLRGSGELFF
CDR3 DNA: TGTGCCTGGAGCCTACGAGGATCCGGGGAGCTGTTTTTT

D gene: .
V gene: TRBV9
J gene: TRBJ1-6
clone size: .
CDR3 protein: CASSVGGGSSRISPLHF
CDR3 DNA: TGTGCCAGCAGCGTGGGAGGGGGGAGTAGTAGAATTTCACCCCTCCACTTT

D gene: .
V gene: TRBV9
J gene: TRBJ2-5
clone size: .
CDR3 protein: CASSVVEGERETQYF
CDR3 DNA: TGTGCCAGCAGCGTCGTCGAGGGGGAGAGAGAGACCCAGTACTTC

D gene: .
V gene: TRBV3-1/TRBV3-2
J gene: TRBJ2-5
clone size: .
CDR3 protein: CASSQVRETQYF
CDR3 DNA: TGTGCCAGCAGCCAAGTTCGAGAGACCCAGTACTTC

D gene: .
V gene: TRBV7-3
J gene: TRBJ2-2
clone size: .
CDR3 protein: CASTLPAGGPNTGELFF
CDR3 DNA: TGTGCCAGCACCCTACCGGCCGGCGGCCCGAACACCGGGGAGCTGTTTTTT

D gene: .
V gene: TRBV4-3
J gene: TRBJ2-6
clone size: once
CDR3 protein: CASSQGQSGANVLTF
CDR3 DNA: TGCGCCAGCAGCCAAGGACAGTCTGGGGCCAACGTCCTGACTTTC

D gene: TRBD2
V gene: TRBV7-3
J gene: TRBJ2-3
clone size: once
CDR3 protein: CASRRTGGLSMSTDTQYF
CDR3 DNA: TGCGCCAGCAGACGTACGGGGGGGCTATCAATGAGCACAGATACGCAGTATTTT

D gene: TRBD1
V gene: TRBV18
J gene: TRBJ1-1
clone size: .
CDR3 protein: CASSGQGAMKNTEAFF
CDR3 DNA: TGTGCCAGCTCAGGACAGGGGGCGATGAAGAACACTGAAGCTTTCTTT

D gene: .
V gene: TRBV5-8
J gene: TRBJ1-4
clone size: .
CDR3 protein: CASRLGGSPNEKLFF
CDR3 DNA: TGTGCCAGCAGACTTGGAGGGTCACCTAATGAAAAACTGTTTTTT